The 21 T cell receptor beta chains below all came from one sample that was sequenced in a study of cytomegalovirus exposure and HLA in healthy donors. 60 Vbeta and 13 Jbeta primers were used in PCR. Produced via immunoSEQ multiplex PCR; TCRdb's table is partial and in-frame only. The repertoire holds some 130,000 clones, with 80% as singletons. Sequencing was done on a sample of PBMCs. The receptor source for this set is a man aged 35 to 55 in good health and CMV-seronegative.

V is TRBV7-3 and J is TRBJ2-3, with D possibly being TRBD2 (5 bases). V gave up 6 bases and J gave up 3 bases, with 10 bases separating them. This CDR3 is 13 amino acids long. The germline V gene encodes CDR1 SGHTA and CDR2 FQGTGA. The CDR3 loop is CASSLWETDTQYF. The CDR3, as DNA: TGTGCCAGCAGTTTGTGGGAGACAGATACGCAGTATTTT.

Worth noting for this clone: The CDR3 end shows no conserved phenylalanine or tryptophan, and so a read error is likely. The chain is built from TRBV25-1 and TRBJ1-1; 8 positions agree with TRBD1. V gave up 4 bases and J gave up 3 bases; unmatched junction bases: 7. From germline, CDR1 is MGHDK and CDR2 SYGVNS. This CDR3 region has 15 residues. In nucleotides, the CDR3 is TGTGCCAGCAGTGGTCCCAGGGGGCTAGACACTGAAGCTTTCGTT. Translating it yields CASSGPRGLDTEAFV.

Only a few counts were recorded for this clone. V usage is TRBV21-1 and J usage is TRBJ2-7; the table calls TRBD2, which could not be checked here. TRBV21-1 is tagged as a pseudogene. This CDR3 has 11 amino acids. The CDR3 nucleotides read TGTGCCAGCCCCGTTTCCTACGAGCAGTACTTC. Translating it yields CASPVSYEQYF.

The rearrangement links TRBV5-1 to TRBJ2-3; 9 positions agree with TRBD2. CDR3 length equals 17 residues. V was pared by 1 base and J by 5 bases, with 11 bases of the junction left unmatched. Per germline, CDR1 SGHRS and CDR2 YFSETQ. As DNA, the CDR3 is TGCGCCAGCAGCTTGTTACTAGCGGGTGGGCCTCGAGATACGCAGTATTTT. Translated, it gives CASSLLLAGGPRDTQYF.

The chain recombines TRBV27 with TRBJ2-7; TRBD1 matches at 8 bases. The CDR3 has 16 residues. The V segment lost 5 bases and the J segment 2 bases; nucleotides outside the gene matches: 11. Looked up from germline, CDR1 is MNHEY and CDR2 is SMNVEV (reference sequence). The CDR3 DNA follows: TGTGCCAGCAGTCCCTCGGACAGGGTAATTACCTACGAGCAGTACTTC. Translation gives CASSPSDRVITYEQYF.

The V and J genes are TRBV21-1 and TRBJ2-1; no DNA check was done on the table's D call, TRBD1. TRBV21-1 is reported as a pseudogene. The CDR3 has 17 residues. The CDR3 loop reads CASSKGGPTSSYNEQFF. In nucleotides, the CDR3 is TGTGCCAGCAGCAAAGGGGGCCCCACAAGCTCCTACAATGAGCAGTTCTTC.

This chain links TRBV30 with TRBJ1-1; tentatively, D is TRBD1 (6 bases). Germline CDR1 GTSNPN, CDR2 SVGIG (reference sequence). The CDR3 spans 13 residues. V was clipped by 8 bases and J by 5 bases, with 18 bases between them. The CDR3 coding sequence is TGTGCCCACCGGGGGGGGGCAGGGACTGAAGCTTTCTTT. Protein: CAHRGGAGTEAFF.

The V call is TRBV28, the J call TRBJ2-1; the match to TRBD2 covers 14 bases. The CDR3 is made up of 16 amino acids. Germline assignment: CDR1 MDHEN and CDR2 SYDVKM. Germline trimming cut 6 bases from V and 7 bases from J; bases unmatched to any gene: 8. CDR3 nucleotides: TGTGCCAGCAGCTCGGGACTAGCGGGAGCGTATAATGAGCAGTTCTTC. It yields the protein CASSSGLAGAYNEQFF.

Written as DNA, the CDR3 is TGTGCCAGCAGCGTGTTCGGAGGAAATCAGCCCCAGCATTTT. Its protein is CASSVFGGNQPQHF. This chain uses TRBV5-8 with TRBJ1-5; D remains ambiguous. The V and J ends lost 4 bases and 4 bases respectively, with 12 bases between them. The CDR3 consists of 14 residues. Looked up from germline, CDR1 is SGHTS and CDR2 is YDEGEE.

This chain joins TRBV29-1 and TRBJ2-1, with TRBD2 matching over 8 bases. In germline, CDR1 is SQVTM, CDR2 ANQGSEA. The CDR3 runs to 13 residues. The junction had 9 bases not matched to a gene; V was cut back by 6 bases and J by 8 bases. DNA of the CDR3: TGCAGCGTCCTACGCGGGGGGTCTGATGAGCAGTTCTTC. Amino acids: CSVLRGGSDEQFF.

Only a few counts were recorded for this clone. This rearrangement joins TRBV9 to TRBJ2-7; D might be TRBD1 (5 bases). Between the trimmed V and J ends, which lost 4 bases and 4 bases, there was a span of 12 bases. Germline V gene sequence: CDR1 SGDLS, CDR2 YYNGEE. The CDR3 extends over 13 amino acids. This CDR3 is CASSPDSIYEQYF. CDR3 in DNA: TGTGCCAGCAGCCCTGACAGCATTTACGAGCAGTACTTC.

The V and J genes are TRBV5-1 and TRBJ2-3; 9 positions match TRBD2. CDR1 is SGHRS, CDR2 YFSETQ, per germline. The J segment lost 2 bases and the V segment lost 4 bases, leaving 14 bases of the junction unmatched. The CDR3 extends over 18 amino acids. CDR3 sequence: CASSPGTSPHLFTDTQYF. In DNA, the CDR3 is TGCGCCAGCAGCCCGGGGACTAGCCCCCATCTGTTCACAGATACGCAGTATTTT.

The V gene is TRBV6-1, the J gene TRBJ2-3; the D gene is possibly TRBD1 (6 bases). CDR3 length: 15 amino acids. The ends were cut back, 4 bases at V and 2 bases at J, with 13 bases in the middle. Per germline, CDR1 MNHNS and CDR2 SASEGT. The CDR3 loop is CASSGGPRYTDTQYF. The CDR3 region has the DNA TGTGCCAGCAGTGGGGGGCCCCGCTACACAGATACGCAGTATTTT.

The V and J genes are TRBV5-1 and TRBJ1-1; tentative D call: TRBD1 (6 bases). The CDR3 runs to 14 residues. Germline assignment: CDR1 SGHRS and CDR2 YFSETQ. Trimming left V 4 bases short and J 0 bases short, with 10 bases between. The CDR3 bases are TGCGCCAGCAGCGGGCAGGGGATGAACACTGAAGCTTTCTTT. Protein product: CASSGQGMNTEAFF.

V gene TRBV15 combines with J gene TRBJ2-7; 10 bases match TRBD2. There are 16 residues in the CDR3. Losses at the gene ends were 0 bases for V and 0 bases for J; bases not matched to a gene: 2. The germline CDR1 and CDR2 sequences are LNHNV and YYDKDF (reference sequence). DNA for the CDR3: TGTGCCACCAGCAGAGATCGACTAGCGGGCTCCTACGAGCAGTACTTC. This encodes CATSRDRLAGSYEQYF.

The chain carries TRBV29-1 and TRBJ1-2, with 10 bases that match TRBD1. The CDR3 sequence is 13 residues long. The germline V gene has CDR1 SQVTM and CDR2 ANQGSEA. V trimming: 6 bases; J trimming: 6 bases; junction bases outside the gene matches: 7. The CDR3 bases are TGCAGCGTCGACCCGGGACAGGGGCATGGCTACACCTTC. It yields the protein CSVDPGQGHGYTF.

The V and J genes are TRBV27 and TRBJ2-3, with TRBD1 matching over 7 bases. J lost 6 bases, V lost 0 bases, and 6 bases had no gene match. The CDR3 is 15 residues long. Germline CDR1 reads MNHEY; CDR2 reads SMNVEV (reference sequence). The CDR3 spells CASSLSITGDDTQYF. The CDR3 DNA reads as TGTGCCAGCAGTTTATCGATTACAGGGGACGATACGCAGTATTTT.

The chain couples TRBV5-1 to TRBJ2-7; the match to TRBD2 covers 9 bases. The CDR3 totals 17 residues. Unmatched junction bases numbered 12, after V lost 3 bases and J lost 2 bases. Germline CDR1 SGHRS, CDR2 YFSETQ. DNA of the CDR3: TGCGCCAGCAGCTCAGCTCTAGCGGGACTCCAAGCCTACGAGCAGTACTTC. Residues: CASSSALAGLQAYEQYF.

The rearrangement links TRBV28 to TRBJ2-7; 12 bases line up with TRBD1. This CDR3 comprises 14 residues. Germline values: CDR1 MDHEN, CDR2 SYDVKM. After removal of 6 bases from V and 2 bases from J, the junction contained 2 bases not matched to a gene. This CDR3 reads CASRGQGAPYEQYF. The CDR3 DNA reads TGTGCCAGCAGGGGACAGGGGGCGCCCTACGAGCAGTACTTC.

The chain recombines TRBV30 with TRBJ2-2, with D perhaps TRBD2 (5 bases). Germline V gene lookup returns CDR1 GTSNPN and CDR2 SVGIG (reference sequence). The CDR3 is 15 residues long. Trimming removed 8 bases at V and 4 bases at J, with 20 bases between. The CDR3 spells CAAPPGVVATGELFF. CDR3 in DNA: TGTGCCGCCCCACCCGGGGTGGTGGCCACCGGGGAGCTGTTTTTT.

This clone was counted a single time. V is TRBV28 and J is TRBJ1-5; no clear D. Trimming pared 4 bases from V and 4 bases from J, leaving 11 bases between. The length of the CDR3 is 14 residues. Per the germline V gene, CDR1 is MDHEN and CDR2 is SYDVKM. The CDR3 DNA sequence: TGTGCCAGCAGTTCCCATACAGTTAATCAGCCCCAGCATTTT. Translation gives CASSSHTVNQPQHF.